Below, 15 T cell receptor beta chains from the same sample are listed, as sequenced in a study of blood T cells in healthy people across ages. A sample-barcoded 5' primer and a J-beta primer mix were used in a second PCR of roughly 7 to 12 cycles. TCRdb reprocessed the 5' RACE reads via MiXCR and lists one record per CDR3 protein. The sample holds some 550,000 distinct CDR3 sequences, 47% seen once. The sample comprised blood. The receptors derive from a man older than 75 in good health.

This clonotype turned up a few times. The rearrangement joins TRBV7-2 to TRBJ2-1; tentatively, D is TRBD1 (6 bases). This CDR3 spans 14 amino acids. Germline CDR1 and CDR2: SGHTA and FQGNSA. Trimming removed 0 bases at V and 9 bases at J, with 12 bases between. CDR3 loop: CASSLARGWVEQFF. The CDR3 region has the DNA TGTGCCAGCAGCTTAGCCAGGGGATGGGTTGAGCAGTTCTTC.

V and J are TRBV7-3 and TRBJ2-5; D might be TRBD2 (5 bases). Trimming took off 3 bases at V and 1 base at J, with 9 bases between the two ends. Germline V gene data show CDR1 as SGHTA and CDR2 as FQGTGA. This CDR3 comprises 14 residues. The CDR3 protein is CASSLSSSQETQYF. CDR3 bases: TGTGCCAGCAGCTTGTCTAGCAGCCAAGAGACCCAGTACTTC.

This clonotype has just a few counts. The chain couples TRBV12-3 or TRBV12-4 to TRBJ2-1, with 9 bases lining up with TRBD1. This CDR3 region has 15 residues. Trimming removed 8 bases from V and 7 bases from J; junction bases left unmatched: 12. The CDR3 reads CASAYRGRGPNEQFF. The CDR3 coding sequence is TGTGCCAGCGCGTACAGGGGGCGCGGCCCGAATGAGCAGTTCTTC.

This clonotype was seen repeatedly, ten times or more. CDR3 loop: CASSPERVSYNEQFF. The CDR3 nucleotides read TGTGCCAGCAGTCCCGAGCGGGTCTCCTACAATGAGCAGTTCTTC. J is TRBJ2-1 and V is TRBV6-5; D may be TRBD2 (6 bases). The ends were cut back, 5 bases at V and 0 bases at J, with 11 bases in the middle. CDR1 is MNHEY and CDR2 is SVGAGI in the germline V gene. The CDR3 runs to 15 residues.

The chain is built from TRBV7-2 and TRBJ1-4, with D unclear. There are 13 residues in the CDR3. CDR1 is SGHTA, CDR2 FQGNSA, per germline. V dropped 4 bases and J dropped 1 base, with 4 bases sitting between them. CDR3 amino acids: CASSSLTNEKLFF. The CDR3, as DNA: TGTGCCAGCAGCTCCCTAACTAATGAAAAACTGTTTTTT.

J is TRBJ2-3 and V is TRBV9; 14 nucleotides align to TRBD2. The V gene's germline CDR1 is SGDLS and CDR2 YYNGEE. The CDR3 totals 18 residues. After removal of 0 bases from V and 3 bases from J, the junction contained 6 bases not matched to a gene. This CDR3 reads CASSVAGGTSGGTDTQYF. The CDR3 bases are TGTGCCAGCAGCGTAGCTGGGGGGACTAGCGGGGGAACAGATACGCAGTATTTT.

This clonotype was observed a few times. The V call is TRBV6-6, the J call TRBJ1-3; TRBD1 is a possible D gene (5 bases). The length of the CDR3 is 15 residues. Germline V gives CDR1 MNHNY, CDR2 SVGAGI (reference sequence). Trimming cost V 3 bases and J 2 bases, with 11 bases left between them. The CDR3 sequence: CASSYTGTPGNTIYF. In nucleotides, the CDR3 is TGTGCCAGCAGTTATACCGGGACTCCTGGAAACACCATATATTTT.

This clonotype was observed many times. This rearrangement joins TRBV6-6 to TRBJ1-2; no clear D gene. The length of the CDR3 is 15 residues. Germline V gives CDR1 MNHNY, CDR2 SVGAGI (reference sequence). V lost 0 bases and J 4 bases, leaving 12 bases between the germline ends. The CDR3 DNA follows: TGTGCCAGCAGTTACTCACCCCTCAGAGGCTATGGCTACACCTTC. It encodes CASSYSPLRGYGYTF.

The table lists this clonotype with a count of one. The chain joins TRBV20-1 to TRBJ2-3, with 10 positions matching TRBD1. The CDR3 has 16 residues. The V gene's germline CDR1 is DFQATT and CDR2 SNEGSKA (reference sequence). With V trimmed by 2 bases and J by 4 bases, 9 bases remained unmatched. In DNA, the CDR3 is TGCAGTGCTAGAACCGGGGACAGGGGAGGGTCAGATACGCAGTATTTT. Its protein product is CSARTGDRGGSDTQYF.

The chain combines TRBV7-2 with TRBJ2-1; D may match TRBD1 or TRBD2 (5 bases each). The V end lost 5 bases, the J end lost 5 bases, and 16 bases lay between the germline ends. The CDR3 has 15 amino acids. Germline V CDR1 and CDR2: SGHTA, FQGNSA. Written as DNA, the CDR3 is TGTGCCAGCAGCGCCTCGGAGAGGGGCAACAATGAGCAGTTCTTC. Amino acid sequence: CASSASERGNNEQFF.

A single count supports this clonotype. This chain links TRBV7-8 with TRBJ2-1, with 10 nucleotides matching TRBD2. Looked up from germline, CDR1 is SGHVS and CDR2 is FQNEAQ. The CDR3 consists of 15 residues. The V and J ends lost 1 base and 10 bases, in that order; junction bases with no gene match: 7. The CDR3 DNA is TGTGCCAGCAGCTTAGGGGTAGCGGGGGGCCGCGAGCAGTTCTTC. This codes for CASSLGVAGGREQFF. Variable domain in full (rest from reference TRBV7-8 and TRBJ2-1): GAGVSQSPRYKVAKRGQDVALRCDPISGHVSLFWYQQALGQGPEFLTYFQNEAQLDKSGLPSDRFFAERPEGSVSTLKIQRTQQEDSAVYLCASSLGVAGGREQFFGPGTRLTVL.

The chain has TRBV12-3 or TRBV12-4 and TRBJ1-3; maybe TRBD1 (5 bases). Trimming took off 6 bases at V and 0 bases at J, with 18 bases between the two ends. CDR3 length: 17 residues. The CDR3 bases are TGTGCCAGCAGCCCACCCGGACACGGAAACTCTGGAAACACCATATATTTT. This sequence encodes CASSPPGHGNSGNTIYF.

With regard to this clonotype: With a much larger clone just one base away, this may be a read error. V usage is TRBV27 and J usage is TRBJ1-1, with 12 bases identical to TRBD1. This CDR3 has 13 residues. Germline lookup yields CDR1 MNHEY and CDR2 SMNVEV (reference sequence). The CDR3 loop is CASRGTGGTGAFF. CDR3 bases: TGTGCCAGCAGGGGGACAGGGGGCACTGGAGCTTTCTTT.

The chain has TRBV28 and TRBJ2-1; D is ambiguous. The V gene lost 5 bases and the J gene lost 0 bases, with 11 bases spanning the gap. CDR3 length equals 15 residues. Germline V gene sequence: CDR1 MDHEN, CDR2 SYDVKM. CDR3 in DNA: TGTGCCAGCAGTCAGTGGCTAAGCTCCTACAATGAGCAGTTCTTC. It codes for CASSQWLSSYNEQFF. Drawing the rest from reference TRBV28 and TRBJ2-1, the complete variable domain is DVKVTQSSRYLVKRTGEKVFLECVQDMDHENMFWYRQDPGLGLRLIYFSYDVKMKEKGDIPEGYSVSREKKERFSLILESASTNQTSMYLCASSQWLSSYNEQFFGPGTRLTVL.

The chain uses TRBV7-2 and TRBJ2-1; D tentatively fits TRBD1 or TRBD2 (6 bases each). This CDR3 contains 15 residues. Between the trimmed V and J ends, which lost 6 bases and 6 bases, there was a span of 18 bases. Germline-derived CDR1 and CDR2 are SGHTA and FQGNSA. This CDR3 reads CASSTFLGGPNEQFF. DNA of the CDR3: TGTGCCAGCAGTACCTTTCTGGGGGGCCCCAATGAGCAGTTCTTC. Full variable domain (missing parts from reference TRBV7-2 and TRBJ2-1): GAGVSQSPSNKVTEKGKDVELRCDPISGHTALYWYRQSLGQGLEFLIYFQGNSAPDKSGLPSDRFSAERTGGSVSTLTIQRTQQEDSAVYLCASSTFLGGPNEQFFGPGTRLTVL.